This TCR beta chain was captured in a study of blood T cell repertoires in COVID-19. Looking at the study overall: Sites across the United States, Italy and Spain contributed samples from acute and convalescent COVID-19. From T cells, B-cell-depleted T cells, or PBMCs came the material, which was cDNA or gDNA.

This CDR3 comprises 14 residues. CDR1 MGHRA and CDR2 YSYEKL come from the germline V gene. V lost 1 base, J lost 0 bases, and 6 bases lay in between. Study processing details: Nucleated cell number was recorded as an estimate derived from reference gene primer amplification. The data were produced by immunoSEQ multiplex PCR, yet TCRdb's version contains in-frame clones alone and is incomplete. V, J and clone size are taken as reported in that table, and D and trimming were inferred from the DNA itself. Seen here are some 260,000 clones, about three quarters observed once, and the top ten hold 3% to 3.5%.

The sequencing input was peripheral blood. The TCR sequence derives from a woman older than 75 with acute or convalescent COVID-19. V usage is TRBV4-1 and J usage is TRBJ1-1; no clear D. CDR3 amino acids: CASSQAQLNTEAFF. The CDR3 DNA is TGCGCCAGCAGCCAAGCACAGCTGAACACTGAAGCTTTCTTT.